Below, 5 T cell receptor beta chains from the same sample are listed, as sequenced in a study of blood T cell repertoires in COVID-19 (dated by TCRdb to 2020 to 2022). The library was obtained by the immunoSEQ multiplex PCR assay. Sourced from immuneACCESS, this table was stored by TCRdb with only in-frame sequences that have V and J called. A share of the clones is absent; for the studies checked, an unresolved V gene accounts for under half, and the remainder has no known explanation. In all, the sample holds under 200,000 clones, and roughly 85% of those were seen once. The ten top clones hold roughly 5% of the sample. Sequenced: peripheral blood. These receptors originate from a woman at least 80 years old with acute or convalescent COVID-19.

This clone was observed a handful of times. V is TRBV7-6 and J is TRBJ1-1; possible D gene TRBD1, 6 bases. The CDR3 is 14 amino acids. Trimming removed 6 bases from V and 4 bases from J, with 15 bases in between. In germline, CDR1 is SGHVS, CDR2 FNYEAQ. The CDR3 is CASSLLTGTTEAFF. The CDR3 coding sequence is TGTGCCAGCAGTTTGCTGACAGGAACCACTGAAGCTTTCTTT.

As for this clone: The final CDR3 position lacks the conserved phenylalanine or tryptophan, pointing to a likely read error. The limits of the CDR3 on the DNA are not certain, so only TCRdb's listed CDR3 is given. The V and J genes are TRBV2 and TRBJ2-7; the table assigns TRBD2, which was not confirmed against the DNA. Germline-derived CDR1 and CDR2 are SNHLY and FYNNEI. Inclusive of both ends, the CDR3 amounts to 8 amino acids. CDR3 residues: CARHGAGP.

J is TRBJ2-2 and V is TRBV28; the match to TRBD2 covers 7 bases. V lost 5 bases, J lost 0 bases, and 9 bases stayed unmatched. CDR1 is MDHEN, CDR2 SYDVKM, per germline. The CDR3 has 17 amino acids. CDR3 protein: CASSPGGTSANTGELFF. As DNA, the CDR3 is TGTGCCAGCAGTCCCGGGGGGACTTCGGCGAACACCGGGGAGCTGTTTTTT.

The chain couples TRBV29-1 to TRBJ2-5, with a possible D match to TRBD1 (6 bases). The CDR3 spans 14 residues. Germline V gives CDR1 SQVTM, CDR2 ANQGSEA. Trimming pared 7 bases from V and 5 bases from J, leaving 20 bases between. The CDR3 DNA reads as TGCAGCGGCGGACAGATCCCCACTGGCGAGACCCAGTACTTC. Translated: CSGGQIPTGETQYF. Combining the CDR3 with reference TRBV29-1 and TRBJ2-5 gives the whole variable domain SAVISQKPSRDICQRGTSLTIQCQVDSQVTMMFWYRQQPGQSLTLIATANQGSEATYESGFVIDKFPISRPNLTFSTLTVSNMSPEDSSIYLCSGGQIPTGETQYFGPGTRLLVL.

The V gene is TRBV2, the J gene TRBJ2-5; D is unclear. V shed 4 bases and J shed 1 base, with 10 bases lying between them. From germline, CDR1 is SNHLY and CDR2 FYNNEI. The CDR3 length is 14 residues. CDR3 nucleotide sequence: TGTGCCAGCAGTGGAGTACAGATCCAAGAGACCCAGTACTTC. Protein: CASSGVQIQETQYF.